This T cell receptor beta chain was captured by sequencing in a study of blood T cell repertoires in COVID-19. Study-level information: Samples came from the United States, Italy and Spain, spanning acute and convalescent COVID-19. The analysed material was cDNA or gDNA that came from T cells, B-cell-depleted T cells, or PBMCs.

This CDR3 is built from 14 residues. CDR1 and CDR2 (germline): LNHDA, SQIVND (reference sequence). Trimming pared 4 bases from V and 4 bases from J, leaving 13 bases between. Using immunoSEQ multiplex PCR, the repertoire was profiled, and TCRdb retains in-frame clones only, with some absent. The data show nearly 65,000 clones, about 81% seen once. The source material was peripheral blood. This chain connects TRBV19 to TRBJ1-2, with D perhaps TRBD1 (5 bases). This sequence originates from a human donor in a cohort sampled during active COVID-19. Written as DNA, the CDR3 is TGTGCCAGTAGTACGGACACGAGTTTCTATGGCTACACCTTC. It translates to CASSTDTSFYGYTF.